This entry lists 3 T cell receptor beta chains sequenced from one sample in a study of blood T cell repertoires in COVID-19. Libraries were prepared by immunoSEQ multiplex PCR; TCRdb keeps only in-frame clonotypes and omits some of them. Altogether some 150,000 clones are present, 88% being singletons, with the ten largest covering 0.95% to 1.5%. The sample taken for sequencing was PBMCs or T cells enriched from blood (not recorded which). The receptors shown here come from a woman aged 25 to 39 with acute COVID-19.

The CDR3 DNA sequence: TGTGCCAGCAGTTTATCCCAGGTCAGCTATGGCTACACCTTC. Its translation is CASSLSQVSYGYTF. The genes are TRBV28 and TRBJ1-2; no firm D call. CDR3 length: 14 residues. Germline CDR1 and CDR2: MDHEN and SYDVKM. V was shortened by 1 base and J by 4 bases, with 10 bases between the two germline ends.

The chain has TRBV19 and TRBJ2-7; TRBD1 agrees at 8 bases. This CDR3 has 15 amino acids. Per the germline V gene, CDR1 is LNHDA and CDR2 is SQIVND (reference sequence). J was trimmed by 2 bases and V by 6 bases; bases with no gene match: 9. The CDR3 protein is CASRSQGAVTYEQYF. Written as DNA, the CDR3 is TGTGCCAGTAGAAGTCAGGGGGCCGTAACCTACGAGCAGTACTTC.

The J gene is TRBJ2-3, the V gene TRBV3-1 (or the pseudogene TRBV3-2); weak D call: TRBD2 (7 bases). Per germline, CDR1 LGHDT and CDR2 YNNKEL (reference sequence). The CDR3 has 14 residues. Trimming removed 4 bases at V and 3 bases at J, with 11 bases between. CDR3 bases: TGTGCCAGCAGCCTTAAGGGGGGGACAGATACGCAGTATTTT. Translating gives CASSLKGGTDTQYF.